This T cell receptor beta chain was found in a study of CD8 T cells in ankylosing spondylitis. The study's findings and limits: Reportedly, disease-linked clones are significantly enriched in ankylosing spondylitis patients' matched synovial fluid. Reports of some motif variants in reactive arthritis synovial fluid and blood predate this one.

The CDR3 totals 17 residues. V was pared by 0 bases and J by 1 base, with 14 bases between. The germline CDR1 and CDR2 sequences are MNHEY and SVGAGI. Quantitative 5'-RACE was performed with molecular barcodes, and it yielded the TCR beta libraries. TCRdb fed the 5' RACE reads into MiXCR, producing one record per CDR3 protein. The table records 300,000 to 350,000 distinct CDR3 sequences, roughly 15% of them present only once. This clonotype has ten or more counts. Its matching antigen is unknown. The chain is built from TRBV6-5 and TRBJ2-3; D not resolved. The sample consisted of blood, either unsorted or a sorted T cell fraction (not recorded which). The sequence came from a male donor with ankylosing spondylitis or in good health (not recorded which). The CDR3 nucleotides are TGTGCCAGCAGTTACTCGAGTTTCCAATGGGGCACAGATACGCAGTATTTT. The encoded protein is CASSYSSFQWGTDTQYF.